The entry that follows covers one T cell receptor (beta chain) sequence. The data stem from a study of cytotoxic CD8 clonotypes in ibrutinib-treated CLL. Overall study context: Response specimens were obtained following a median treatment duration of approximately 13 months, with a range of 6 to 36.

The assay was immunoSEQ multiplex PCR, and TCRdb's table has in-frame clones only and misses some. The table lists a few hundred thousand clones, almost 80% of them singletons. The source was PBMCs, collected before ibrutinib treatment. This TCR was recovered from a human donor with chronic lymphocytic leukemia.

CDR3 sequence (DNA): TGCAGCGTTGAATTTATAGCGGGTTTAAGCTCCTACAATGAGCAGTTCTTC. Translation gives CSVEFIAGLSSYNEQFF. The chain uses TRBV29-1 and TRBJ2-1, with 7 bases matching TRBD2. Germline-derived CDR1 and CDR2 are SQVTM and ANQGSEA. The CDR3 contains 17 residues. Trimming cost V 2 bases and J 0 bases; bases outside gene matches: 10.